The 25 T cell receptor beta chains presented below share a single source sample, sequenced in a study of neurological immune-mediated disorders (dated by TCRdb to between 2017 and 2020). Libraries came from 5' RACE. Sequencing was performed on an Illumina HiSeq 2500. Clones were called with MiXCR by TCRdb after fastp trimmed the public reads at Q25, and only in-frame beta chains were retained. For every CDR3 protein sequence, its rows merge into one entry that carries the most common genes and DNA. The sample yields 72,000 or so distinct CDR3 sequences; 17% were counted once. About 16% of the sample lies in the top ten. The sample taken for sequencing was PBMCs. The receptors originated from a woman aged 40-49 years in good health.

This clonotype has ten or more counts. The CDR3 sequence is CASRTYRATNYGYTF. In DNA, the CDR3 is TGTGCCAGCCGAACTTACAGGGCCACTAACTATGGCTACACCTTC. This chain links TRBV27 with TRBJ1-2; TRBD1 is a possible D gene (6 bases). The germline V gene encodes CDR1 MNHEY and CDR2 SMNVEV (reference sequence). The CDR3 totals 15 residues. V was clipped by 8 bases and J by 0 bases, with 16 bases between them.

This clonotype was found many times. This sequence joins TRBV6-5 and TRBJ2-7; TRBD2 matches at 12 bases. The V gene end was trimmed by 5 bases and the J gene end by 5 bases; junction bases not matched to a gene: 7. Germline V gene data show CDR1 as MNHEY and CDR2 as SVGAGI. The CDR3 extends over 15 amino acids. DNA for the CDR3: TGTGCCAGCAGTCCCTCTAGCGGGGGGGCCGACGAGCAGTACTTC. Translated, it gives CASSPSSGGADEQYF.

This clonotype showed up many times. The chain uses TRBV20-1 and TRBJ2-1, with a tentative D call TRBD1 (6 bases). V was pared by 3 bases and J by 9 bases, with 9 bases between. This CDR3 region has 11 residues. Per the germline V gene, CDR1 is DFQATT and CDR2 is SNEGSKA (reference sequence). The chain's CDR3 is CSARGAGEQFF. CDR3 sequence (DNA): TGCAGTGCTAGGGGGGCGGGTGAGCAGTTCTTC.

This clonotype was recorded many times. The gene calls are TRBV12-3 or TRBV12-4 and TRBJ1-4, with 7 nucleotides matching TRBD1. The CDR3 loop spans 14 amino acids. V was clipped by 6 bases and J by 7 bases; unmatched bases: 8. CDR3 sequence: CASSTGDRGEKLFF. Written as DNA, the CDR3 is TGTGCCAGCAGCACAGGGGATCGCGGTGAAAAACTGTTTTTT.

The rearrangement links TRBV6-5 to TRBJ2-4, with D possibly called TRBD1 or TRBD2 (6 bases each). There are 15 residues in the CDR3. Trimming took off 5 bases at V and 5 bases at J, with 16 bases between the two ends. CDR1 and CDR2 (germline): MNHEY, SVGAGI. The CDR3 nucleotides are TGTGCCAGCAGTCCCCGGGGGCAGGCCCAAAACATTCAGTACTTC. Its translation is CASSPRGQAQNIQYF.

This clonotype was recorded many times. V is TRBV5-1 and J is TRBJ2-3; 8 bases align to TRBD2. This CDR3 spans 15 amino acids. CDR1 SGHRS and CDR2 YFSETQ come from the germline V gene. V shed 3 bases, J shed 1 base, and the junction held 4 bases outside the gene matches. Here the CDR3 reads CASSSSTSGTDTQYF. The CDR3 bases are TGCGCCAGCAGCTCTTCGACTAGCGGCACAGATACGCAGTATTTT.

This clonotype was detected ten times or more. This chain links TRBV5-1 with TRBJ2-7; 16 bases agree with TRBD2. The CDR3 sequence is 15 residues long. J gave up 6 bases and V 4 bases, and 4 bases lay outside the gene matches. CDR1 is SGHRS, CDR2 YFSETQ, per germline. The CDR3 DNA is TGCGCCAGCAGCCACGGGACTAGCGGGGGGGCCGAGCAGTACGTC. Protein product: CASSHGTSGGAEQYV.

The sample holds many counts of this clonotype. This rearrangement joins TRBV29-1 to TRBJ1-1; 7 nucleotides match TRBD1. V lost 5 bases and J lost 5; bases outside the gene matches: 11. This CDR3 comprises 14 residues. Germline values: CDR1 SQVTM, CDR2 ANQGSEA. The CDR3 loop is CSVSKTGTKTEAFF. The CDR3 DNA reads TGCAGCGTTTCTAAGACAGGGACGAAAACTGAAGCTTTCTTT.

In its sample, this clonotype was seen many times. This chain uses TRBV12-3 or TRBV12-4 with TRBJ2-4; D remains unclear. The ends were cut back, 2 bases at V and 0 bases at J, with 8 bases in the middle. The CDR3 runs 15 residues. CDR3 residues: CASSLRQLAKNIQYF. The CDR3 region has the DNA TGTGCCAGCAGTTTAAGGCAGCTAGCCAAAAACATTCAGTACTTC.

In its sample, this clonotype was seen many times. CDR3 amino acids: CSVSWGAGEAFF. For the CDR3, the DNA is TGCAGCGTTTCGTGGGGGGCGGGTGAAGCTTTCTTT. This sequence joins TRBV29-1 and TRBJ1-1; TRBD1 might be the D (6 bases). Trimming took 5 bases from V and 7 from J, leaving 14 bases between them. Germline CDR1 and CDR2: SQVTM and ANQGSEA. This CDR3 comprises 12 residues.

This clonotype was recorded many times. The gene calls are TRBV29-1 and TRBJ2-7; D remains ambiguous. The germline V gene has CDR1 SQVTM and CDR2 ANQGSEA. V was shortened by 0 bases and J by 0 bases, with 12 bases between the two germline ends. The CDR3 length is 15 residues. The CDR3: CSVEDRKGLSYEQYF. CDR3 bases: TGCAGCGTTGAAGATAGAAAAGGCCTCTCCTACGAGCAGTACTTC.

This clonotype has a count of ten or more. The CDR3 loop reads CSARQDSGNTIYF. CDR3 bases: TGCAGTGCTAGGCAGGACTCTGGAAACACCATATATTTT. The V and J genes are TRBV20-1 and TRBJ1-3; no firm D call. Per the germline V gene, CDR1 is DFQATT and CDR2 is SNEGSKA (reference sequence). The CDR3 totals 13 residues. V was cut by 3 bases and J by 0 bases, with 6 bases left in between.

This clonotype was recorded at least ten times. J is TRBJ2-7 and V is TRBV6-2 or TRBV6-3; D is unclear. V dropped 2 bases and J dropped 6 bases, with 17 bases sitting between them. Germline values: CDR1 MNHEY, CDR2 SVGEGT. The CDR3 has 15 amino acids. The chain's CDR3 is CASSYSLNLKGEQYV. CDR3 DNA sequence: TGTGCCAGCAGTTACAGTTTAAATTTGAAGGGCGAGCAGTACGTC.

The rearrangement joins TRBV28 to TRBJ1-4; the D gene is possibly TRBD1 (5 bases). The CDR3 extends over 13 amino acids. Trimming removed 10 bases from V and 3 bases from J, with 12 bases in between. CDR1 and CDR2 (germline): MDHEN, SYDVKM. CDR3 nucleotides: TGTGCCACCACGGGGGGGTCTAATGAAAAACTGTTTTTT. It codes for CATTGGSNEKLFF. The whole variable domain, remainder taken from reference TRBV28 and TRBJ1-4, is DVKVTQSSRYLVKRTGEKVFLECVQDMDHENMFWYRQDPGLGLRLIYFSYDVKMKEKGDIPEGYSVSREKKERFSLILESASTNQTSMYLCATTGGSNEKLFFGSGTQLSVL.

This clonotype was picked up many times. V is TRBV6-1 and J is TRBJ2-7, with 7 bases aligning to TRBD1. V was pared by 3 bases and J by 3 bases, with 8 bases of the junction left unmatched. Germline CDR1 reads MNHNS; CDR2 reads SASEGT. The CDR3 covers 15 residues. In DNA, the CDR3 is TGTGCCAGCAGTGATACGACAGGGATCTTCTACGAGCAGTACTTC. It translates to CASSDTTGIFYEQYF.

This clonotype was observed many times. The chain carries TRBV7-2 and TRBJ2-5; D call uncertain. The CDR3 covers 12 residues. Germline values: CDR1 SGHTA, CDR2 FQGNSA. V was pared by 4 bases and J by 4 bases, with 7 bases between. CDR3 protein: CASSYTGETQYF. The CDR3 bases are TGTGCCAGCAGCTACACGGGAGAGACCCAGTACTTC.

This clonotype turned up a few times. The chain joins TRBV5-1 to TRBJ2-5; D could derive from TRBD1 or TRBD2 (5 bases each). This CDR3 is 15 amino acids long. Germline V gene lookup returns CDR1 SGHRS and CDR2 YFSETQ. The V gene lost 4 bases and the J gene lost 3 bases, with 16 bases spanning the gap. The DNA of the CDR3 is TGCGCCAGCAGCCCCGCTAGCAGGGTAGAAGAGACCCAGTACTTC. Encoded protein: CASSPASRVEETQYF.

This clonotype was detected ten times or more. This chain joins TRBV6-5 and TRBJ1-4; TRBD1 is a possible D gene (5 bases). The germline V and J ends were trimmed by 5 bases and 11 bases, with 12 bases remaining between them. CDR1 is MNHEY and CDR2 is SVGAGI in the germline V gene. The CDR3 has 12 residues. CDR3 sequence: CASSRPREKLFF. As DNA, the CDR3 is TGTGCCAGCAGTAGACCCAGGGAGAAACTGTTTTTT.

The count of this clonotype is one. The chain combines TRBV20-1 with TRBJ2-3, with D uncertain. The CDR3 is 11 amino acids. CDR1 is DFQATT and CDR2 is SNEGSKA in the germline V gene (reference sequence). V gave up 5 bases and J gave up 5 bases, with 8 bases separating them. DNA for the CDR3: TGCAGTGCTGGCCGCCAAGATACGCAGTATTTT. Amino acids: CSAGRQDTQYF.

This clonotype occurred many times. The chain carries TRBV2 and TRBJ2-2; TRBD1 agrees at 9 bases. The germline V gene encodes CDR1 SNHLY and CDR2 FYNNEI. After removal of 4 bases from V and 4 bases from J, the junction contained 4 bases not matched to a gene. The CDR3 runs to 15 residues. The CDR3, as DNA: TGTGCCAGCAGTGCCGGGACAGGGTCCACCGGGGAGCTGTTTTTT. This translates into CASSAGTGSTGELFF.

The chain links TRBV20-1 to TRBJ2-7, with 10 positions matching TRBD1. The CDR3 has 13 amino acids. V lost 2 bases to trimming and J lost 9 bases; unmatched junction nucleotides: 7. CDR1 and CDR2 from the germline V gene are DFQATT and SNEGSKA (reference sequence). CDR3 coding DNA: TGCAGTGCTAGAACGGACAGGGGGGGATGGCAGTACTTC. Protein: CSARTDRGGWQYF.

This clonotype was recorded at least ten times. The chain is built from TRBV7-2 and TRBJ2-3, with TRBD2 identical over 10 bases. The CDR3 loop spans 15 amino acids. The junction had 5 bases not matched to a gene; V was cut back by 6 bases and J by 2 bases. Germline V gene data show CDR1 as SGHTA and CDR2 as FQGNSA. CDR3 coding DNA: TGTGCCAGCAGTCAAGCGGGGGGGTACACAGATACGCAGTATTTT. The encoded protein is CASSQAGGYTDTQYF.

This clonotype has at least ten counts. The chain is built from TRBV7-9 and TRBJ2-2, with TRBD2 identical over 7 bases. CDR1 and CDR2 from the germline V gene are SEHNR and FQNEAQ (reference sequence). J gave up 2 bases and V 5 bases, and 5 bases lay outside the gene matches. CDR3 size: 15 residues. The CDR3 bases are TGTGCCAGCAGCGGGAGGGCCCCTAACACCGGGGAGCTGTTTTTT. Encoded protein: CASSGRAPNTGELFF.

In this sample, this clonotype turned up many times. The CDR3, as DNA: TGCAGCGTCGGGGGGCCAGCTAGCGGTGACACCGGGGAGCTGTTTTTT. Translating it yields CSVGGPASGDTGELFF. The gene calls are TRBV29-1 and TRBJ2-2; D possibly corresponds to TRBD2 (7 bases). The germline V gene has CDR1 SQVTM and CDR2 ANQGSEA. V lost 6 bases to trimming and J lost 3 bases, with 20 bases between them. CDR3 length: 16 residues.

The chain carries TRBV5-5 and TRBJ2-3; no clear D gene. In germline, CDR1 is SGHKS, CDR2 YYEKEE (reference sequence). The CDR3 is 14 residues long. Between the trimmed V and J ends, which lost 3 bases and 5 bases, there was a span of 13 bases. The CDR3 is CASSSWGRVDTQYF. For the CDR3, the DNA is TGTGCCAGCAGCTCATGGGGTAGGGTAGATACGCAGTATTTT.